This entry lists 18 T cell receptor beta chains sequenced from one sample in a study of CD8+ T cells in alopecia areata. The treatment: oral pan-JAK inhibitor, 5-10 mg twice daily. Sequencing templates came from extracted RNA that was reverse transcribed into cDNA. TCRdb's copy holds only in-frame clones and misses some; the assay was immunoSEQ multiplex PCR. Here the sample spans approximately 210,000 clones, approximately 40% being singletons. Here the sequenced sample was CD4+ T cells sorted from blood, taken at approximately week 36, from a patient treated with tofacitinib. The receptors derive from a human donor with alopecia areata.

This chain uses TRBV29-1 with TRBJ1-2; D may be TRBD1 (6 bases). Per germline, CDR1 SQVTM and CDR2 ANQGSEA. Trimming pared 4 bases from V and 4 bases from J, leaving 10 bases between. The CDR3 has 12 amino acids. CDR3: CSVGTGRYGYTF. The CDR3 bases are TGCAGCGTTGGCACAGGGCGCTATGGCTACACCTTC. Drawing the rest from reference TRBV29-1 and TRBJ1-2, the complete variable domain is SAVISQKPSRDICQRGTSLTIQCQVDSQVTMMFWYRQQPGQSLTLIATANQGSEATYESGFVIDKFPISRPNLTFSTLTVSNMSPEDSSIYLCSVGTGRYGYTFGSGTRLTVV.

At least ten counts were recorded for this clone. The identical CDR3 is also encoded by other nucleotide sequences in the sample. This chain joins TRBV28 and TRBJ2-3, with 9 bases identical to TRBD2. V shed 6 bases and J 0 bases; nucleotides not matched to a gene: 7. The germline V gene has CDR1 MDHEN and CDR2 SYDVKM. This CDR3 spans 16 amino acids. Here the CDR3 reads CASSLSGSGSTDTQYF. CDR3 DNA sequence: TGTGCCAGCAGCCTTAGCGGGAGTGGAAGCACAGATACGCAGTATTTT. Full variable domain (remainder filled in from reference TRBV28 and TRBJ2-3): DVKVTQSSRYLVKRTGEKVFLECVQDMDHENMFWYRQDPGLGLRLIYFSYDVKMKEKGDIPEGYSVSREKKERFSLILESASTNQTSMYLCASSLSGSGSTDTQYFGPGTRLTVL.

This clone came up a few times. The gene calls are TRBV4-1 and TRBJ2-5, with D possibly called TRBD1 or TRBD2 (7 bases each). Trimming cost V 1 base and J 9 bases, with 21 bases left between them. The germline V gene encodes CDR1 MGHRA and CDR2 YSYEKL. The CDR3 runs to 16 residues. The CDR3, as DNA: TGCGCCAGCAGCCAAGCAGGGGGGGGGATGACAGCAGCCCAGTACTTC. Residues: CASSQAGGGMTAAQYF.

The CDR3 sequence is CAISGTGYEQYF. DNA of the CDR3: TGTGCCATCAGTGGGACGGGCTACGAGCAGTACTTC. The chain joins TRBV10-3 to TRBJ2-7, with unresolved D. This CDR3 spans 12 amino acids. Germline V CDR1 and CDR2: ENHRY, SYGVKD. V lost 4 bases and J 3 bases, leaving 7 bases between the germline ends.

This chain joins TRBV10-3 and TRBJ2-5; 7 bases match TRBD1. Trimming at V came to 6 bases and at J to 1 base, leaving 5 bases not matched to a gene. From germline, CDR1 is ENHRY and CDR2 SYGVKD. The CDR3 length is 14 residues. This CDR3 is CAISRQGTQETQYF. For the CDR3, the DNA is TGTGCCATCAGCCGACAGGGAACCCAAGAGACCCAGTACTTC.

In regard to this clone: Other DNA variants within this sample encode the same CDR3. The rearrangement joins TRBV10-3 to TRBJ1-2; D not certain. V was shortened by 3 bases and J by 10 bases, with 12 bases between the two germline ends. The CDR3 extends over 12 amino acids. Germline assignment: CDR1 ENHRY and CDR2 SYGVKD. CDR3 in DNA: TGTGCCATCAGTGACATCGGTAGTACCTACACCTTC. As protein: CAISDIGSTYTF.

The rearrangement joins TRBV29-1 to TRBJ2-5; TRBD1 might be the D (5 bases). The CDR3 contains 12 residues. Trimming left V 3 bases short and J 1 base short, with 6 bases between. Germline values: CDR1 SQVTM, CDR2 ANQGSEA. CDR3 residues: CSVDRAQETQYF. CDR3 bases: TGCAGCGTTGACAGGGCCCAAGAGACCCAGTACTTC. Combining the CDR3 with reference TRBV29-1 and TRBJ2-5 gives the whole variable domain SAVISQKPSRDICQRGTSLTIQCQVDSQVTMMFWYRQQPGQSLTLIATANQGSEATYESGFVIDKFPISRPNLTFSTLTVSNMSPEDSSIYLCSVDRAQETQYFGPGTRLLVL.

The CDR3 nucleotides are TGTGCCTGGAGTCCTGCCGGGGATTATGGCTACACCTTC. Amino acid sequence: CAWSPAGDYGYTF. The V call is TRBV30, the J call TRBJ1-2, with no clear D. This CDR3 is 13 amino acids long. Trimming removed 2 bases at V and 5 bases at J, with 12 bases between. Germline CDR1 reads GTSNPN; CDR2 reads SVGIG (reference sequence). The complete variable domain, with remaining parts taken from reference TRBV30 and TRBJ1-2, reads SQTIHQWPATLVQPVGSPLSLECTVEGTSNPNLYWYRQAAGRGLQLLFYSVGIGQISSEVPQNLSASRPQDRQFILSSKKLLLSDSGFYLCAWSPAGDYGYTFGSGTRLTVV.

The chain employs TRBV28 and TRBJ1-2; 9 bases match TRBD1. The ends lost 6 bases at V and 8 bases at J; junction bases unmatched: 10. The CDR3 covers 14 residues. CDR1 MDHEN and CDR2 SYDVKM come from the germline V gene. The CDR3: CASRGPHRGLGYTF. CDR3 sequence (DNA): TGTGCCAGCAGGGGGCCGCACAGGGGGCTCGGCTACACCTTC.

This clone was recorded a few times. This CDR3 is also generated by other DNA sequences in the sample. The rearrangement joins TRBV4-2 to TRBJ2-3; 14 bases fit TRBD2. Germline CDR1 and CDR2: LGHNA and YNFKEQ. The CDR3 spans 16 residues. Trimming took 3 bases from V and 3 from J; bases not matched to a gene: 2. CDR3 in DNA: TGTGCCAGCAGCCATCGACTAGCGGGAGGGACAGATACGCAGTATTTT. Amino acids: CASSHRLAGGTDTQYF.

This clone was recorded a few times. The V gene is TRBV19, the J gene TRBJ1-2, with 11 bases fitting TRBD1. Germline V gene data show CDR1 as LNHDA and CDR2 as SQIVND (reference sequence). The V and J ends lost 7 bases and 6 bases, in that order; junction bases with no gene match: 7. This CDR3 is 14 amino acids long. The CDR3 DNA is TGTGCCAGTACCCCGGACAGGGGGCAGGATGGCTACACCTTC. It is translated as CASTPDRGQDGYTF.

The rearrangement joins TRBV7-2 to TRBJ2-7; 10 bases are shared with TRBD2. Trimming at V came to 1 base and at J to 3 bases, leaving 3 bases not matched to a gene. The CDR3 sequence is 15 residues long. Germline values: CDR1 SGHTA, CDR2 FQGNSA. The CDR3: CASSLGPSGSYEQYF. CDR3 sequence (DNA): TGTGCCAGCAGCTTAGGTCCTAGCGGGAGCTACGAGCAGTACTTC.

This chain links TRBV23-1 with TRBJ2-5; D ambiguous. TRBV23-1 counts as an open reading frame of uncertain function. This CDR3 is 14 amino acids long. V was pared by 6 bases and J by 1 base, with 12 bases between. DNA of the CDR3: TGCGCCAGCAGAACGACTGTGACCCAAGAGACCCAGTACTTC. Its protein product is CASRTTVTQETQYF.

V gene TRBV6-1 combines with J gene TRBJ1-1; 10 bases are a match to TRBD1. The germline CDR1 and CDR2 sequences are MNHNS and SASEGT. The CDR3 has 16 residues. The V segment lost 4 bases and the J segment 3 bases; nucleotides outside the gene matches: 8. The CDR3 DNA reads TGTGCCAGCAGTGCCCGGGACAGGGGCCGATACACTGAAGCTTTCTTT. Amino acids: CASSARDRGRYTEAFF.

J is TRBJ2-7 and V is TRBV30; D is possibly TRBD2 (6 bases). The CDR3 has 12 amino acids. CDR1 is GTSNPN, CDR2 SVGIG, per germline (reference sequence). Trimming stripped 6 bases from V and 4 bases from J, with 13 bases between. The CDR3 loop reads CACRGSSYEQYF. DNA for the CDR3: TGTGCCTGTCGGGGGAGTTCGTACGAGCAGTACTTC.

The CDR3 here is CSGGQDLYNEQFF. The CDR3 coding sequence is TGCAGCGGGGGACAGGACCTTTACAATGAGCAGTTCTTC. The chain recombines TRBV29-1 with TRBJ2-1; 8 nucleotides agree with TRBD1. The germline CDR1 and CDR2 sequences are SQVTM and ANQGSEA. The CDR3 totals 13 residues. Unmatched junction bases numbered 6, after V lost 7 bases and J lost 4 bases.

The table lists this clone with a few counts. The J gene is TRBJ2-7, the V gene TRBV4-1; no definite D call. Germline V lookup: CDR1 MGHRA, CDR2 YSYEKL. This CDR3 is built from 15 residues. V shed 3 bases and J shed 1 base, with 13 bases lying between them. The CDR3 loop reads CASSHDFRISYEQYF. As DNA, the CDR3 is TGCGCCAGCAGCCATGATTTCAGGATATCCTACGAGCAGTACTTC.

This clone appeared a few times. DNA of the CDR3: TGCAGTGCTAGCCACCAGCAGTACTTC. It specifies CSASHQQYF. The gene calls are TRBV20-1 and TRBJ2-7, with unresolved D. CDR1 is DFQATT, CDR2 SNEGSKA, per germline (reference sequence). V lost 3 bases and J lost 8, with 5 bases in between. There are 9 residues in the CDR3.